A single sample is the source of the 3 T cell receptor beta chains below, sequenced in a study of a mutant IDH1 vaccine in newly diagnosed glioma. Method: immunoSEQ multiplex PCR; TCRdb's copy keeps in-frame clones and lacks some. Found here are some 30,000 clones, about 80% of them singletons; the top ten hold 25% to 30%. Stated time point: week 47, end of study. What each vaccine dose contained was 300 ug of mutant IDH1 20-mer peptide, accompanied by topical imiquimod. The antigens for these receptors are not known. Sequencing used PBMCs, obtained from a glioma patient whose treatment included an IDH1 peptide vaccine. Every receptor here comes from a man younger than 45 with glioma.

V gene TRBV6-1 combines with J gene TRBJ1-1; D gene ambiguous. Germline CDR1 and CDR2: MNHNS and SASEGT. This CDR3 region has 13 residues. V was shortened by 6 bases and J by 11 bases, with 19 bases between the two germline ends. CDR3 DNA: TGTGCCAGCAGCGCCCTTGACCCAACGGGGGCTTTCTTT. Translated: CASSALDPTGAFF.

V gene TRBV5-3 combines with J gene TRBJ1-1, with 10 nucleotides matching TRBD1. TRBV5-3 is annotated as an ORF whose role is uncertain. V lost 3 bases to trimming and J lost 0 bases; unmatched junction nucleotides: 5. This CDR3 has 16 residues. CDR3 DNA: TGTGCCAGAAGCTCCGGGACAGGGGAAATGAACACTGAAGCTTTCTTT. The encoded protein is CARSSGTGEMNTEAFF.

The genes are TRBV28 and TRBJ2-7; TRBD2 matches at 7 bases. Looked up from germline, CDR1 is MDHEN and CDR2 is SYDVKM. V was pared by 8 bases and J by 4 bases, with 5 bases of the junction left unmatched. This CDR3 spans 12 amino acids. DNA for the CDR3: TGTGCCAGCCAATGGGGGGGATACGAGCAGTACTTC. It codes for CASQWGGYEQYF.